This T cell receptor (beta chain) was identified during a study of early T cells in non-severe SARS-CoV-2 infection. Study information: From unsorted whole blood, bulk RNA was sequenced, and the chains remained unpaired.

Worth noting for this clonotype: Its target is not known.

Germline CDR1 is SQVTM and CDR2 is ANQGSEA. The CDR3 extends over 14 amino acids. V gave up 8 bases and J gave up 1 base; unmatched junction bases: 7. The library protocol tagged individual cDNA molecules with unique molecular identifiers. MiXCR, applied by TCRdb to the 5' RACE reads, yields one record per CDR3 protein. The sample includes approximately 43,000 distinct CDR3 sequences, less than 8.5% seen only once; the top ten take roughly 4.8%. Points from the study as a whole: The VDJdb matching leaned toward anti-spike CD8 responses and overlooked private and CD4 specificities.

The V call is TRBV29-1, the J call TRBJ2-5; 10 nucleotides match TRBD2. This TCR was sampled from an adult who was a healthcare worker with PCR-confirmed SARS-CoV-2 infection or an uninfected control (not recorded which). The sample consisted of whole blood. CDR3 sequence reads: CSKTSGSTQETQYF. For the CDR3, the DNA is TGCAGCAAGACTAGCGGGTCAACCCAAGAGACCCAGTACTTC.